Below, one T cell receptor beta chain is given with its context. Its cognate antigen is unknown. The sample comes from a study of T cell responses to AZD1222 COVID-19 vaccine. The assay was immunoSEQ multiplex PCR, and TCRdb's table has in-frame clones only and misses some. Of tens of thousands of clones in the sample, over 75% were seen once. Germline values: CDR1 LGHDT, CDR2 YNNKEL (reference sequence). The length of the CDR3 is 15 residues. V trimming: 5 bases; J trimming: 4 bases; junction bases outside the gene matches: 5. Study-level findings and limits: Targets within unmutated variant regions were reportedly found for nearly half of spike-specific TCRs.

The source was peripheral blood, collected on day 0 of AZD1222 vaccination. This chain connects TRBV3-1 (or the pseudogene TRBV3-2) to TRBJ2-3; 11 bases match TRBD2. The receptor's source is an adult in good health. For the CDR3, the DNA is TGTGCCAGCAGCACCGGGACTAGCGGCCCAGATACGCAGTATTTT. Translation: CASSTGTSGPDTQYF.